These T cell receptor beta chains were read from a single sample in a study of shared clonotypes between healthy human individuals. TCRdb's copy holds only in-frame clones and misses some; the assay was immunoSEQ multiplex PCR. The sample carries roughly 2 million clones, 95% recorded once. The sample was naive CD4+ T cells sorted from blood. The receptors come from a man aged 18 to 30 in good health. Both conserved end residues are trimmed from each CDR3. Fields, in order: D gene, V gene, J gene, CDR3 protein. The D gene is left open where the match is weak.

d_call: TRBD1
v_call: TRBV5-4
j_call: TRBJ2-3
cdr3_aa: ASSPRPGTGVDTQY

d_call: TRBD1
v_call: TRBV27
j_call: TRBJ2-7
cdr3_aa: ASRATGTGIHEQY

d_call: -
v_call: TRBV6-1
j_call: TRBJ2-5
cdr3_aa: ASSWAGETQY

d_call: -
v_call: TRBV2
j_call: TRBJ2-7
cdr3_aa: ASSEALGRRAYEQY

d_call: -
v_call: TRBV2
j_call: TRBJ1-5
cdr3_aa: ASSDWGSQPQH

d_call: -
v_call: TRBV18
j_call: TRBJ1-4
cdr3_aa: ASSPFGGSEKLF

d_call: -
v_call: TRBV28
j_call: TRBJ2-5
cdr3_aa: ASIRGPLPQGGQY

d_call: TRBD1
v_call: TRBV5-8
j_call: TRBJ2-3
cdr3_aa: ASSLARTGSDTQY

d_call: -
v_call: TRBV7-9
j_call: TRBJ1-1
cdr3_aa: ASRSQGNTEAF

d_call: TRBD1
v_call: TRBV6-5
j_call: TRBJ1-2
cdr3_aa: ASSWDRLSNYGYT

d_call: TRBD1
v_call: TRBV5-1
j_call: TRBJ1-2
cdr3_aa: ASSLTGEGYGYT

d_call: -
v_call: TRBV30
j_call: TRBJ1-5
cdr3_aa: AWSLNSGGQPQH

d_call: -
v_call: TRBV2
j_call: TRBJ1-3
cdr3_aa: ASSEAREPGNTIY

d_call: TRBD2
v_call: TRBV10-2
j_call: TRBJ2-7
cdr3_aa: ASSPTLAGVGHEQY

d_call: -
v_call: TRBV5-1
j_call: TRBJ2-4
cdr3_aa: ASSLNRVSIQY

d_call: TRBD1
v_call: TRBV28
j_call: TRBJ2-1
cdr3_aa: ASSSAKRTGGYNEQF

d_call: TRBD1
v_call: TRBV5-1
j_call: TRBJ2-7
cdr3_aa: ASSLEDRAHEQY

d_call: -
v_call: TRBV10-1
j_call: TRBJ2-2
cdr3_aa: ASSSPAQNTGELF

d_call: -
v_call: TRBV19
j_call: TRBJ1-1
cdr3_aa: ASIRPANTEAF

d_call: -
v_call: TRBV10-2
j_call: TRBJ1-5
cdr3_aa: ASILQGSDGNQPQH

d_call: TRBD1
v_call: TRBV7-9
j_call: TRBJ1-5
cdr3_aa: ASSRGTGGLNQPQH

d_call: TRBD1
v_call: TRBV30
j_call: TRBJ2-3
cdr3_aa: AWSVGDRGLYTQY

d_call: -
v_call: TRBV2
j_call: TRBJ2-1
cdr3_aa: ASMGSSSYNEQF

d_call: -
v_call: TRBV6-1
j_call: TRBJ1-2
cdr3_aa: ASRTGTENYGYT

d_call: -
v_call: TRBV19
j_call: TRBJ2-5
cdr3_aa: ASSTAYQETQY

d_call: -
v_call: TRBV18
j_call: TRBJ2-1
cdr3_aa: ASSPPRPLAEQF

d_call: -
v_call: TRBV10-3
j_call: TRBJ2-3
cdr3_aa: AISESPTDTQY

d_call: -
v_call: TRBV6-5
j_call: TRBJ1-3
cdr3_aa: ASSYGVSGNTIY

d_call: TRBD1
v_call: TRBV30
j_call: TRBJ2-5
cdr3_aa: AWSTNRGETQY

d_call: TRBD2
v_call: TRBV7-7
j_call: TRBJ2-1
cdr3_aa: ASSSTSGGTAEQF

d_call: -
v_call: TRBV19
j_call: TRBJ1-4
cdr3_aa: ASSKEGLVEKLF